The present T cell receptor (beta chain) was sequenced within a study of blood T cell repertoires in COVID-19. The assay was immunoSEQ multiplex PCR, and TCRdb's table has in-frame clones only and misses some. Here the sample spans around 300,000 clones, 86% being singletons. As concerns this clone: Different DNA sequences within this sample yield the same CDR3.

There are 14 residues in the CDR3. Trimming shortened V by 2 bases and J by 3 bases, and 11 bases separated the two germline ends. CDR1 LNHDA and CDR2 SQIVND come from the germline V gene (reference sequence). The J gene is TRBJ2-7, the V gene TRBV19; weak D call: TRBD1 (6 bases). The sample was peripheral blood. The source is a woman in her twenties or thirties with active or convalescent COVID-19. For the CDR3, the DNA is TGTGCCAGTAGTATAACAACAGGGATCTACGAGCAGTACTTC. Encoded protein: CASSITTGIYEQYF.